This T cell receptor (beta chain) was sequenced for a study of blood T cell repertoires in COVID-19. The overall study: Acute and convalescent COVID-19 samples came from the United States, Italy and Spain. T cells, B-cell-depleted T cells, or PBMCs provided the cDNA or gDNA that served as material.

In the study's own analysis: Reference gene primers were amplified, and this amplification served to estimate nucleated cell counts. Profiled with immunoSEQ multiplex PCR; TCRdb holds only in-frame clones, not every one. The DNA gave D and trimming, while V, J and clone size come from that table. The profile covers 90,000 to 100,000 clones, with roughly 90% appearing a single time and over 1.5% taken by the ten largest. The CDR3 consists of 13 residues. The germline gives CDR1 MDHEN, CDR2 SYDVKM. Trimming shortened V by 5 bases and J by 8 bases, and 15 bases separated the two germline ends. The clonotype comes from a man aged 80 or over with acute or convalescent COVID-19. The chain joins TRBV28 to TRBJ1-2; weak D call: TRBD1 (5 bases). Source material: peripheral blood. The CDR3 DNA follows: TGTGCCAGCAGTCGACAGAGGTTAGGGGGCTACACCTTC. Its translation is CASSRQRLGGYTF.